This T cell receptor (beta chain) is from a study of T-cell memory formation after mild COVID-19. Study-level points and caveats: Those CD4+ clones that contracted were mainly in CM and EM (CD8+ ones in EMRA). Researchers found some responding clones in pre-infection memory, a sign that cross-reactive memory joined. Clones that shrank (day 15 to 85) were balanced CD4/CD8, whereas later expanders leaned CD4+.

The CDR3 is made up of 15 amino acids. With 5 bases clipped from V and 6 bases from J, the junction kept 6 bases outside the gene matches. Germline lookup yields CDR1 MNHEY and CDR2 SMNVEV (reference sequence). Libraries for TCRalpha and TCRbeta carried sample barcodes and unique molecular identifiers via 5'RACE. TCRdb reprocessed the 5' RACE reads via MiXCR and lists one record per CDR3 protein. This table holds about 560,000 distinct CDR3 sequences, about a fifth found once. With respect to this clonotype: No antigen is known for it.

Sequences were obtained from PBMCs or a T cell subset sorted from them (not recorded which). The genes are TRBV27 and TRBJ2-1; 11 bases map to TRBD2. The TCR comes from an adult woman who had mild COVID-19 (a few samples of this study predate the infection). Cell type and time point are not known. In nucleotides, the CDR3 is TGTGCCAGCAGTCGAAGGGGGACTAGCGGCAATGAGCAGTTCTTC. This gives the protein CASSRRGTSGNEQFF.